The 26 T cell receptor beta chains given below trace back to one sample, sequenced in a study of T cells in Graves' hyperthyroidism and ophthalmopathy. Amplified regions were TCR beta CDR3 sequences from RNA transcripts. The primer set for the first-round RT-PCR of the TCR CDR3 was HTBI. TCRdb reprocessed the multiplex PCR reads via MiXCR and lists one record per CDR3 protein. The data show about 180,000 distinct CDR3 sequences, roughly 9.4% seen once. The sequenced material came from blood. These receptor sequences come from a woman between 18 and 29 years old with Graves' hyperthyroidism that later progressed to Graves' ophthalmopathy.

This clonotype was seen at least ten times. The V and J genes are TRBV20-1 and TRBJ2-5, with 9 bases that match TRBD2. CDR1 DFQATT and CDR2 SNEGSKA come from the germline V gene (reference sequence). The CDR3 extends over 16 amino acids. V was pared by 3 bases and J by 7 bases, with 15 bases of the junction left unmatched. DNA for the CDR3: TGCAGTGCTAGGAAGAGCGGGGGGCCTGGGGGGGGGACCCAGTACTTC. Translation gives CSARKSGGPGGGTQYF.

In its sample, this clonotype was seen many times. This chain uses TRBV6-1 with TRBJ2-5; D perhaps matches TRBD1 (5 bases). CDR3 size: 15 residues. Germline values: CDR1 MNHNS, CDR2 SASEGT. With 2 bases removed from V and 1 base from J, the gap between germline ends came to 11 bases. This chain's CDR3 is CASSEFSGSQETQYF. The DNA of the CDR3 is TGTGCCAGCAGTGAATTTTCAGGGTCCCAAGAGACCCAGTACTTC.

This clonotype was counted many times. The chain uses TRBV2 and TRBJ1-5; D uncertain. The ends were cut back, 1 base at V and 0 bases at J, with 10 bases in the middle. This CDR3 is 16 amino acids long. The germline gives CDR1 SNHLY, CDR2 FYNNEI. In DNA form, the CDR3 reads TGTGCCAGCAGTGAAGTAGCCACCTTTAGCAATCAGCCCCAGCATTTT. It translates to CASSEVATFSNQPQHF. Variable domain in full (rest from reference TRBV2 and TRBJ1-5): EPEVTQTPSHQVTQMGQEVILRCVPISNHLYFYWYRQILGQKVEFLVSFYNNEISEKSEIFDDQFSVERPDGSNFTLKIRSTKLEDSAMYFCASSEVATFSNQPQHFGDGTRLSIL.

The chain employs TRBV24-1 and TRBJ2-3; 11 nucleotides match TRBD1. V lost 3 bases to trimming and J lost 6 bases; unmatched junction nucleotides: 13. Germline V gives CDR1 KGHDR, CDR2 SFDVKD. There are 18 residues in the CDR3. DNA of the CDR3: TGTGCCACCAGTGATGGGCTCGTAAGGGACAGGGGGGTGGATACGCAGTATTTT. Amino acids: CATSDGLVRDRGVDTQYF.

This clonotype was counted many times. This chain connects TRBV20-1 to TRBJ1-1; tentatively, D is TRBD1 (6 bases). V was shortened by 6 bases and J by 4 bases, with 9 bases between the two germline ends. The CDR3 sequence is 11 residues long. Germline V CDR1 and CDR2: DFQATT, SNEGSKA (reference sequence). CDR3 in amino acids: CSAAQGTEAFF. Written as DNA, the CDR3 is TGCAGTGCCGCACAGGGCACTGAAGCTTTCTTT.

This clonotype was seen a handful of times. An end of the junction does not agree with germline; a read error may underlie this. CDR3 protein: CASSLRDVLYNAQFF. In DNA form, the CDR3 reads TGTGCCAGCAGCCTCCGGGACGTACTCTACAATGCGCAGTTCTTC. The chain employs TRBV7-8 and TRBJ2-1; either TRBD1 or TRBD2 may fit D (5 bases each). CDR3 size: 15 residues. CDR1 and CDR2 from the germline V gene are SGHVS and FQNEAQ. Looking up the rest from reference TRBV7-8 and TRBJ2-1 gives the full variable domain: GAGVSQSPRYKVAKRGQDVALRCDPISGHVSLFWYQQALGQGPEFLTYFQNEAQLDKSGLPSDRFFAERPEGSVSTLKIQRTQQEDSAVYLCASSLRDVLYNAQFFGPGTRLTVL.

This clonotype has ten or more counts. J is TRBJ1-6 and V is TRBV2; D gene unclear. The V end was cut by 7 bases, the J end by 0 bases, with 13 bases between. Germline loops: CDR1 SNHLY, CDR2 FYNNEI. This CDR3 is built from 16 residues. The CDR3 nucleotides read TGTGCCAGCATTCGCGGCTGGAGCTCCTATAATTCACCCCTCCACTTT. It translates to CASIRGWSSYNSPLHF.

In this sample, this clonotype turned up a few times. The chain links TRBV13 to TRBJ2-2; a possible D gene is TRBD2 (6 bases). There are 15 residues in the CDR3. V was clipped by 5 bases and J by 3 bases, with 13 bases between them. The germline CDR1 and CDR2 sequences are PRHDT and FYEKMQ (reference sequence). The CDR3: CASSPWTGDTGELFF. The CDR3 DNA follows: TGTGCCAGCAGCCCATGGACGGGGGACACCGGGGAGCTGTTTTTT.

This clonotype was counted ten times or more. The V call is TRBV7-9, the J call TRBJ2-1; no reliable D call. CDR3 length: 14 residues. Per the germline V gene, CDR1 is SEHNR and CDR2 is FQNEAQ (reference sequence). V lost 3 bases to trimming and J lost 5 bases, with 11 bases between them. CDR3 amino acids: CASSFEKDNNEQFF. As DNA, the CDR3 is TGTGCCAGCAGCTTTGAGAAGGATAACAATGAGCAGTTCTTC.

This clonotype showed up just a few times. The chain uses TRBV20-1 and TRBJ2-5; 10 bases line up with TRBD2. Germline V gives CDR1 DFQATT, CDR2 SNEGSKA (reference sequence). After removal of 5 bases from V and 0 bases from J, the junction contained 3 bases not matched to a gene. The CDR3 extends over 14 amino acids. The CDR3 loop reads CSAPSGGNQETQYF. Written as DNA, the CDR3 is TGCAGTGCTCCTAGCGGGGGTAACCAAGAGACCCAGTACTTC.

This clonotype was counted many times. The V and J genes are TRBV30 and TRBJ1-5; D is undetermined. V lost 4 bases, J lost 3 bases, and 10 bases lay in between. This CDR3 spans 13 amino acids. Germline CDR1 and CDR2: GTSNPN and SVGIG (reference sequence). For the CDR3, the DNA is TGTGCCTGGAACAGCCAAATCAATCAGCCCCAGCATTTT. Translated, it gives CAWNSQINQPQHF.

This clonotype has at least ten counts. J is TRBJ2-3 and V is TRBV6-5; D unresolved. CDR1 and CDR2 from the germline V gene are MNHEY and SVGAGI. This CDR3 has 15 amino acids. Trimming pared 0 bases from V and 5 bases from J, leaving 12 bases between. The CDR3 reads CASSYSRWLRDTQYF. The CDR3, as DNA: TGTGCCAGCAGTTACTCCCGGTGGTTGAGAGATACGCAGTATTTT.

The sample holds many counts of this clonotype. J is TRBJ1-5 and V is TRBV12-3 or TRBV12-4, with unresolved D. The CDR3 sequence is 15 residues long. V lost 6 bases and J 0 bases, leaving 12 bases between the germline ends. The CDR3 reads CASSQDGDSNQPQHF. For the CDR3, the DNA is TGTGCCAGCAGCCAGGACGGCGATAGCAATCAGCCCCAGCATTTT.

Concerning this clonotype itself: One junction end does not reproduce the germline sequence, and a read error may be involved. This chain joins TRBV7-9 and TRBJ2-7; the D gene is possibly TRBD1 (5 bases). The CDR3 contains 14 residues. CDR1 is SEHNR and CDR2 is FQNEAQ in the germline V gene (reference sequence). The CDR3 loop is CASSPQGISHEQYF. In DNA, the CDR3 is TGTGCCAGCAGCCCGCAGGGTATCTCCCACGAGCAGTACTTC. The full variable domain, rest sourced from reference TRBV7-9 and TRBJ2-7, is DTGVSQNPRHKITKRGQNVTFRCDPISEHNRLYWYRQTLGQGPEFLTYFQNEAQLEKSRLLSDRFSAERPKGSFSTLEIQRTEQGDSAMYLCASSPQGISHEQYFGPGTRLTVT.

The chain employs TRBV5-6 and TRBJ1-5; TRBD1 matches 8 bases. The germline gives CDR1 SGHDT, CDR2 YYEEEE. This CDR3 is built from 16 residues. With 6 bases clipped from V and 0 bases from J, the junction kept 8 bases outside the gene matches. CDR3 coding DNA: TGTGCCAGCACCTTTTGGACAGGGCTTAGCAATCAGCCCCAGCATTTT. Protein sequence: CASTFWTGLSNQPQHF. Looking up the rest from reference TRBV5-6 and TRBJ1-5 gives the full variable domain: DAGVTQSPTHLIKTRGQQVTLRCSPKSGHDTVSWYQQALGQGPQFIFQYYEEEERQRGNFPDRFSGHQFPNYSSELNVNALLLGDSALYLCASTFWTGLSNQPQHFGDGTRLSIL.

This clonotype has just a few counts. The chain carries TRBV15 and TRBJ1-4; 7 nucleotides match TRBD1. In germline, CDR1 is LNHNV, CDR2 YYDKDF (reference sequence). There are 14 residues in the CDR3. The V and J ends lost 5 bases and 8 bases, in that order; junction bases with no gene match: 8. The CDR3 nucleotides read TGTGCCACCAGCGAGGGGGCGCGTGTGGAAAAACTGTTTTTT. Its translation: CATSEGARVEKLFF.

This clonotype has a count of ten or more. The V and J genes are TRBV2 and TRBJ1-4; no clear D. This CDR3 has 17 residues. The V gene lost 5 bases and the J gene lost 3 bases, with 19 bases spanning the gap. The germline V gene encodes CDR1 SNHLY and CDR2 FYNNEI. CDR3 loop: CASSQTPRSGANEKLFF. In DNA form, the CDR3 reads TGTGCCAGCAGTCAAACCCCGCGGAGTGGGGCTAATGAAAAACTGTTTTTT.

This clonotype was seen at least ten times. The rearrangement joins TRBV5-8 to TRBJ2-5; D unclear. Germline-derived CDR1 and CDR2 are SGHTS and YDEGEE. Trimming left V 0 bases short and J 5 bases short, with 8 bases between. The CDR3 extends over 13 amino acids. The CDR3 DNA sequence: TGTGCCAGCAGCTTGGACATGCGGGAGACCCAGTACTTC. It codes for CASSLDMRETQYF. The full variable domain, rest sourced from reference TRBV5-8 and TRBJ2-5, is EAGVTQSPTHLIKTRGQQATLRCSPISGHTSVYWYQQALGLGLQFLLWYDEGEERNRGNFPPRFSGRQFPNYSSELNVNALELEDSALYLCASSLDMRETQYFGPGTRLLVL.

This clonotype was picked up many times. J is TRBJ1-2 and V is TRBV27; possibly TRBD1 for D (5 bases). The CDR3 is 17 amino acids. Trimming took off 2 bases at V and 4 bases at J, with 20 bases between the two ends. Germline V gene data show CDR1 as MNHEY and CDR2 as SMNVEV (reference sequence). The CDR3 DNA follows: TGTGCCAGCAGTTTAAAAATTCCGGGGGTTGGAATCTATGGCTACACCTTC. This sequence encodes CASSLKIPGVGIYGYTF.

This clonotype has a count of ten or more. V gene TRBV5-6 combines with J gene TRBJ1-1, with 7 positions matching TRBD1. After removal of 4 bases from V and 1 base from J, the junction contained 4 bases not matched to a gene. The germline CDR1 and CDR2 sequences are SGHDT and YYEEEE. The CDR3 runs to 14 residues. CDR3 in DNA: TGTGCCAGCAGCAGGGACAGACGGAACACTGAAGCTTTCTTT. It specifies CASSRDRRNTEAFF.

This clonotype appeared once. Given a much more abundant clone one base away, this may be a read error. This chain connects TRBV3-1 to TRBJ2-2; TRBD2 agrees at 7 bases. With V trimmed by 4 bases and J by 6 bases, 8 bases remained unmatched. Per germline, CDR1 LGHDT and CDR2 YNNKEL (reference sequence). This CDR3 comprises 15 residues. The CDR3 nucleotides read TGTGCCAGCAGCCCAGAGGGCGGGAGCCCCGGGGAGCTGTTTTTT. This gives the protein CASSPEGGSPGELFF.

Many counts were recorded for this clonotype. V usage is TRBV14 and J usage is TRBJ1-2; no reliable D call. The germline CDR1 and CDR2 sequences are SGHDN and FVKESK. The CDR3 is 13 amino acids. The germline V and J ends were trimmed by 3 bases and 0 bases, with 5 bases remaining between them. DNA for the CDR3: TGTGCCAGCAGCCATGGCCCTAACTATGGCTACACCTTC. Residues: CASSHGPNYGYTF.

At least ten counts were recorded for this clonotype. This sequence joins TRBV7-9 and TRBJ2-1; TRBD2 matches at 13 bases. This CDR3 has 17 residues. The germline gives CDR1 SEHNR, CDR2 FQNEAQ (reference sequence). With V trimmed by 1 base and J by 7 bases, 7 bases remained unmatched. The DNA of the CDR3 is TGTGCCAGCAGCTTAGTCACGGGACTAGCGGGAAAGAATGAGCAGTTCTTC. The encoded protein is CASSLVTGLAGKNEQFF.

This clonotype was observed at least ten times. The chain couples TRBV9 to TRBJ2-2; no firm D call. Per the germline V gene, CDR1 is SGDLS and CDR2 is YYNGEE. V shed 0 bases and J shed 7 bases, with 10 bases lying between them. The CDR3 contains 14 residues. In nucleotides, the CDR3 is TGTGCCAGCAGCGTAGACGCCTTCAGCGGGGAGCTGTTTTTT. This codes for CASSVDAFSGELFF.

This clonotype was observed at least ten times. V usage is TRBV28 and J usage is TRBJ1-6, with 10 positions matching TRBD1. V dropped 5 bases and J dropped 5; count of bases not matched to a gene: 6. CDR3 length: 16 amino acids. Germline values: CDR1 MDHEN, CDR2 SYDVKM. CDR3 sequence (DNA): TGTGCCAGCAGTAGCGGACAGGGGGGAAATAATTCACCCCTCCACTTT. Translating it yields CASSSGQGGNNSPLHF.

This clonotype was found many times. The chain employs TRBV20-1 and TRBJ2-3; 13 nucleotides line up with TRBD2. This CDR3 is 17 amino acids long. Germline CDR1 and CDR2: DFQATT and SNEGSKA (reference sequence). V gave up 5 bases and J gave up 0 bases; unmatched junction bases: 8. In nucleotides, the CDR3 is TGCAGTGCTTGGTCCGGGACTAGCGGGATTAGCACAGATACGCAGTATTTT. Protein product: CSAWSGTSGISTDTQYF.